One sample yielded the 7 T cell receptor beta chains listed below, sequenced in a study of T cell repertoires in cytomegalovirus infection (dated by TCRdb to the late 2010s). Reads for this sample came from an Illumina HiSeq 1500. TCRdb passed the public sequencing reads through fastp at Q25 and MiXCR, retaining productive beta sequences. All rows with the same CDR3 protein become a single entry with the most common DNA and genes. Present in this sample are about 740,000 distinct CDR3 sequences, 30% to 40% of which were seen just once. The ten biggest clones cover over 15% of the sample. For these TCRs, the target antigens are not known. The treatment or condition tag for this specimen amounts to: in vitro stimulation with specific CMV peptide epitopes to enrich CMV-specific T cells. The input for sequencing was cultured PBMCs, taken from culture after CMV antigen stimulation. These receptors all come from a human donor in good health (CMV status not recorded). Some clones in this sample may be carry-over from other donors' samples.

The chain couples TRBV12-3 or TRBV12-4 to TRBJ2-5, with D unresolved. CDR3 length: 13 amino acids. V lost 1 base, J lost 4 bases, and 7 bases lay in between. The CDR3 reads CASSLDSGETQYF. CDR3 sequence (DNA): TGTGCCAGCAGTTTAGATTCGGGAGAGACCCAGTACTTC.

A note on this clonotype: A read error is possible here, since a much larger clone lies one base away. This chain connects TRBV12-3 or TRBV12-4 to TRBJ2-1; 12 bases match TRBD2. This CDR3 is 14 amino acids long. CDR3 protein: CGSSPSGGAIEQFF. The CDR3 DNA reads TGTGGCAGCAGCCCTAGCGGGGGGGCCATTGAGCAGTTCTTC.

This clonotype came up a few times. V gene TRBV6-2 or TRBV6-3 combines with J gene TRBJ1-1; possibly TRBD1 for D (6 bases). The CDR3 has 12 residues. Deletions cut 3 bases from V and 6 bases from J, with 8 bases between. Germline CDR1 and CDR2: MNHEY and SVGEGT. CDR3 nucleotide sequence: TGTGCCAGCAGTTATGGGGGGCCTGAAGCTTTCTTT. This sequence encodes CASSYGGPEAFF.

The J gene is TRBJ2-5, the V gene TRBV7-6; 8 bases are shared with TRBD2. The CDR3 totals 14 residues. Germline CDR1 and CDR2: SGHVS and FNYEAQ. Trimming removed 4 bases from V and 4 bases from J; junction bases left unmatched: 5. The CDR3 DNA reads as TGTGCCAGCAGCTCCCTCCTAGCGGGAGAGACCCAGTACTTC. Protein: CASSSLLAGETQYF.

In its sample, this clonotype was seen a few times. The chain has TRBV5-4 and TRBJ1-1, with D maybe TRBD1 (5 bases). Trimming removed 4 bases from V and 10 bases from J, with 14 bases in between. The germline V gene encodes CDR1 SGHNT and CDR2 YYREEE (reference sequence). The CDR3 is 12 amino acids. This CDR3 is CASSKTVGGAFF. The CDR3, as DNA: TGTGCCAGCAGCAAGACAGTTGGCGGAGCTTTCTTT. Supplemented by reference TRBV5-4 and TRBJ1-1, the full variable domain reads ETGVTQSPTHLIKTRGQQVTLRCSSQSGHNTVSWYQQALGQGPQFIFQYYREEENGRGNFPPRFSGLQFPNYSSELNVNALELDDSALYLCASSKTVGGAFFGQGTRLTVV.

The V gene is TRBV25-1, the J gene TRBJ1-1, with a tentative D call TRBD1 (5 bases). Trimming removed 4 bases from V and 0 bases from J, with 12 bases in between. This CDR3 comprises 15 residues. Germline V lookup: CDR1 MGHDK, CDR2 SYGVNS. CDR3 loop: CASSGQLVMNTEAFF. DNA of the CDR3: TGTGCCAGCAGTGGACAGTTGGTAATGAACACTGAAGCTTTCTTT.

The genes are TRBV5-1 and TRBJ2-1; D not resolved. V shed 0 bases and J shed 6 bases, with 22 bases lying between them. This CDR3 region has 18 residues. The V gene's germline CDR1 is SGHRS and CDR2 YFSETQ. CDR3 residues: CASSLARVGNLLGNEQFF. The CDR3 bases are TGCGCCAGCAGCTTGGCCCGGGTGGGCAATCTCTTGGGCAATGAGCAGTTCTTC.